This passage covers 19 T cell receptor beta chains from one sample sequenced in a study of cytomegalovirus exposure and HLA in healthy donors. Vbeta (60) and Jbeta (13) primers were used in the PCR. Measured with immunoSEQ multiplex PCR; TCRdb has only the in-frame clones, and not every one. The sample lists 100,000 or so clones, approximately 78% occurring once. The sample taken for sequencing was PBMCs. All receptors come from a woman in her thirties or forties in good health and CMV-seropositive.

In its sample, this clone was seen once. The chain recombines TRBV6-1 with TRBJ2-3; D is perhaps TRBD1 (5 bases). The V gene's germline CDR1 is MNHNS and CDR2 SASEGT. V was shortened by 6 bases and J by 2 bases, with 9 bases between the two germline ends. CDR3 length equals 13 residues. The DNA for the CDR3 is TGTGCCAGCAGACAGGAGCTCACAGATACGCAGTATTTT. This translates into CASRQELTDTQYF.

The J gene is TRBJ2-7, the V gene TRBV7-8; 10 positions match TRBD2. This CDR3 spans 15 amino acids. Germline assignment: CDR1 SGHVS and CDR2 FQNEAQ. The V segment lost 5 bases and the J segment 1 base; nucleotides outside the gene matches: 5. The CDR3 sequence is CASSKLAGRSYEQYF. The CDR3 DNA reads as TGTGCCAGCAGCAAACTAGCGGGAAGGTCCTACGAGCAGTACTTC.

This clone occurred a few times. V is TRBV13 and J is TRBJ2-7; TRBD1 matches at 8 bases. The CDR3 contains 16 residues. Germline V gene data show CDR1 as PRHDT and CDR2 as FYEKMQ (reference sequence). V lost 3 bases to trimming and J lost 6 bases; unmatched junction nucleotides: 13. The CDR3 DNA reads TGTGCCAGCAGCTTGAGGGGTAGGGACAGGCGGTGCGAGCAGTACTTC. Protein: CASSLRGRDRRCEQYF.

As regards this clone: Other DNA sequences in the same sample also yield this CDR3. J is TRBJ2-3 and V is TRBV7-2; a possible D gene is TRBD1 (5 bases). Germline V gene data show CDR1 as SGHTA and CDR2 as FQGNSA. The V end lost 6 bases, the J end lost 4 bases, and 14 bases lay between the germline ends. The CDR3 loop spans 14 amino acids. The CDR3 DNA reads TGTGCCAGCAGAGTTACGACAGACCCAGATACGCAGTATTTT. It specifies CASRVTTDPDTQYF. Looking up the rest from reference TRBV7-2 and TRBJ2-3 gives the full variable domain: GAGVSQSPSNKVTEKGKDVELRCDPISGHTALYWYRQSLGQGLEFLIYFQGNSAPDKSGLPSDRFSAERTGGSVSTLTIQRTQQEDSAVYLCASRVTTDPDTQYFGPGTRLTVL.

This clone was counted between two and nine times. The CDR3, as DNA: TGCGCCAGCAGCCAGGGACTAGCGGGAATTGATACGCAGTATTTT. As protein: CASSQGLAGIDTQYF. The chain links TRBV4-3 to TRBJ2-3; TRBD2 agrees at 13 bases. Germline V gene data show CDR1 as LGHNA and CDR2 as YSLEER. Unmatched junction bases numbered 3, after V lost 3 bases and J lost 6 bases. This CDR3 is built from 15 residues.

This clone was seen only once. This chain uses TRBV7-8 with TRBJ2-7; the D gene is possibly TRBD1 (6 bases). Germline CDR1 and CDR2: SGHVS and FQNEAQ. The length of the CDR3 is 11 residues. V dropped 5 bases and J dropped 6 bases, with 8 bases sitting between them. CDR3 nucleotides: TGTGCCAGCAGCGAAGGGGGCGAGCAGTACTTC. This gives the protein CASSEGGEQYF.

The chain recombines TRBV29-1 with TRBJ2-5; D remains ambiguous. Looked up from germline, CDR1 is SQVTM and CDR2 is ANQGSEA. V shed 0 bases and J shed 5 bases, with 16 bases lying between them. CDR3 size: 15 residues. CDR3 amino acids: CSVEDNSVQMETQYF. Written as DNA, the CDR3 is TGCAGCGTTGAAGACAATTCGGTACAGATGGAGACCCAGTACTTC.

The chain is built from TRBV29-1 and TRBJ2-1, with TRBD2 matching over 11 bases. Unmatched junction bases numbered 8, after V lost 6 bases and J lost 1 base. The germline CDR1 and CDR2 sequences are SQVTM and ANQGSEA. This CDR3 comprises 16 residues. The CDR3 loop is CSVTSGLAESYNEQFF. DNA of the CDR3: TGCAGCGTCACGTCGGGACTAGCGGAATCCTACAATGAGCAGTTCTTC.

This clone was seen a few times. This chain uses TRBV18 with TRBJ2-1; D is perhaps TRBD2 (6 bases). CDR3 length equals 13 residues. CDR1 is KGHSH, CDR2 LQKENI, per germline. Trimming left V 3 bases short and J 7 bases short, with 10 bases between. As DNA, the CDR3 is TGTGCCAGCTCACCCCTTCGGGGGAATGAGCAGTTCTTC. Its translation is CASSPLRGNEQFF.

The chain uses TRBV6-5 and TRBJ1-5, with D perhaps TRBD1 (6 bases). V was cut by 0 bases and J by 2 bases, with 11 bases left in between. In germline, CDR1 is MNHEY, CDR2 SVGAGI. The length of the CDR3 is 16 residues. For the CDR3, the DNA is TGTGCCAGCAGTTACTCGGTGGGGGCAGGCAATCAGCCCCAGCATTTT. Translation: CASSYSVGAGNQPQHF.

In its sample, this clone was seen a few times. This rearrangement joins TRBV7-2 to TRBJ2-7, with a weak D call TRBD2 (6 bases). From germline, CDR1 is SGHTA and CDR2 FQGNSA. The length of the CDR3 is 15 residues. V lost 7 bases, J lost 0 bases, and 16 bases lay in between. This CDR3 reads CASTSGPGSSYEQYF. The CDR3 nucleotides are TGTGCCAGCACCTCGGGTCCCGGGAGCTCCTACGAGCAGTACTTC.

This chain joins TRBV5-1 and TRBJ1-4; possibly TRBD1 for D (5 bases). With 3 bases removed from V and 4 bases from J, the gap between germline ends came to 10 bases. This CDR3 contains 14 residues. Germline assignment: CDR1 SGHRS and CDR2 YFSETQ. The CDR3 DNA reads as TGCGCCAGCAGCTCCGACAGTTTTAATGAAAAACTGTTTTTT. This translates into CASSSDSFNEKLFF.

This rearrangement joins TRBV19 to TRBJ1-2, with TRBD1 identical over 9 bases. The V segment lost 4 bases and the J segment 6 bases; nucleotides outside the gene matches: 9. Germline V gene data show CDR1 as LNHDA and CDR2 as SQIVND (reference sequence). This CDR3 is built from 15 residues. CDR3 region: CASSNPGQGLHGYTF. The CDR3 DNA sequence: TGTGCCAGTAGTAACCCGGGACAGGGTCTGCATGGCTACACCTTC.

This chain links TRBV21-1 with TRBJ2-7; no DNA check was done on the table's D call, TRBD1. TRBV21-1 is an annotated pseudogene. The CDR3 sequence is 17 residues long. The CDR3 spells CASSKEGWTARSYEQYF. Here the CDR3 DNA reads TGTGCCAGCAGCAAAGAGGGGTGGACAGCTCGCTCCTACGAGCAGTACTTC.

The CDR3, as DNA: TGTGCCAGCAGCCTCACTAGCGGGGGCCACGCCGGGGAGCTGTTTTTT. Its translation: CASSLTSGGHAGELFF. V gene TRBV7-3 combines with J gene TRBJ2-2; 11 bases align to TRBD2. The CDR3 sequence is 16 residues long. The germline gives CDR1 SGHTA, CDR2 FQGTGA. V gave up 5 bases and J gave up 6 bases; unmatched junction bases: 8.

This clone was recorded only once. The chain is built from TRBV4-1 and TRBJ2-7; TRBD2 matches 11 bases. CDR1 MGHRA and CDR2 YSYEKL come from the germline V gene. The CDR3 covers 15 residues. Trimming removed 3 bases from V and 3 bases from J; junction bases left unmatched: 4. This chain's CDR3 is CASSQGLAVGYEQYF. The CDR3 nucleotides are TGCGCCAGCAGCCAGGGACTAGCGGTGGGCTACGAGCAGTACTTC.

The gene calls are TRBV5-1 and TRBJ2-5; TRBD1 is a possible D gene (6 bases). CDR3 length: 15 amino acids. V lost 4 bases, J lost 1 base, and 14 bases lay in between. Germline CDR1 reads SGHRS; CDR2 reads YFSETQ. The CDR3 sequence: CASSDSTGFQETQYF. DNA of the CDR3: TGCGCCAGCAGCGATTCGACAGGATTCCAAGAGACCCAGTACTTC.

The V call is TRBV15, the J call TRBJ1-2, with D unclear. The CDR3 spans 14 residues. Trimming took 0 bases from V and 3 from J, leaving 8 bases between them. Germline V gives CDR1 LNHNV, CDR2 YYDKDF (reference sequence). The CDR3 coding sequence is TGTGCCACCAGCAGAGATCGCGTGGACTATGGCTACACCTTC. Translation: CATSRDRVDYGYTF.

CDR3 protein: CASSQDTSGRTDTQYF. CDR3 sequence (DNA): TGCGCCAGCAGCCAAGATACCTCCGGGAGAACAGATACGCAGTATTTT. The chain is built from TRBV4-3 and TRBJ2-3; D perhaps matches TRBD2 (6 bases). Germline V gives CDR1 LGHNA, CDR2 YSLEER. The germline V and J ends were trimmed by 0 bases and 3 bases, with 13 bases remaining between them. The CDR3 loop spans 16 amino acids.